This is a list of T cell receptor beta chains from one sample in a study of CD8+CD57+ T cells in acquired aplastic anemia. A single record per CDR3 protein comes from TCRdb applying MiXCR to the reads. The profile shows about 160,000 distinct CDR3 sequences, about 64% of them singletons. Sample: sorted CD4+, CD8+, or CD8+CD57+ T cells (not recorded which) from PBMCs. The receptors derive from a human donor with aplastic anemia. Both conserved end residues are part of each CDR3. The D gene is left open where the match is weak. The size of a clone is reported for some rows only, either as once, few or many, or as a class for expanded clones.

>.|TRBJ1-1|.|TRBV20-1
CSATDGGNTEAFF
TGCAGTGCTACGGACGGGGGGAACACTGAAGCTTTCTTT
>.|TRBJ2-3|TRBD1|TRBV24-1
CATSDTEQGYDTQYF
TGTGCCACCAGTGACACCGAACAGGGGTACGATACGCAGTATTTT
>.|TRBJ1-5|.|TRBV2
CASSAGLGPQHF
TGTGCCAGCAGTGCCGGGTTGGGGCCCCAGCATTTT
>few|TRBJ2-7|.|TRBV10-3
CAISVRPDSTYEQYF
TGTGCCATCAGTGTCCGGCCAGACAGCACCTACGAGCAGTACTTC
>.|TRBJ2-7|TRBD2|TRBV7-2
CASSSRLAAGEQCF
TGTGCCAGCAGTTCTCGACTAGCCGCAGGCGAGCAGTGCTTC
>.|TRBJ2-3|.|TRBV12-3/TRBV12-4
CASSFEGGRTDTQYF
TGTGCCAGCAGTTTTGAGGGGGGGCGCACAGATACGCAGTATTTT
>.|TRBJ1-5|.|TRBV19
CASSPQDYSNQPQHF
TGTGCCAGTAGTCCACAGGACTATAGCAATCAGCCCCAGCATTTT
>.|TRBJ1-1|.|TRBV19
CASSIKGGRAGTEAFF
TGTGCCAGTAGTATAAAGGGGGGCAGGGCGGGAACTGAAGCTTTCTTT
>.|TRBJ1-6|.|TRBV7-9
CASSPESSYNSPLHF
TGTGCCAGCAGCCCAGAGAGCTCCTATAATTCACCCCTCCACTTT
>.|TRBJ2-5|.|TRBV24-1
CATSDLMGQGRETQYF
TGTGCCACCAGTGATTTAATGGGCCAGGGCCGGGAGACCCAGTACTTC
>.|TRBJ1-3|TRBD1|TRBV24-1
CATSEKNRGVGNTIYF
TGTGCCACCAGTGAGAAAAACAGGGGGGTCGGAAACACCATATATTTT
>.|TRBJ2-1|TRBD2|TRBV24-1
CATSDPGTSGSDEQFF
TGTGCCACCAGTGACCCCGGGACTAGCGGGAGCGATGAGCAGTTCTTC
>.|TRBJ1-4|.|TRBV5-1
CASSLVLGGFFGKLFF
TGCGCCAGCAGCTTGGTATTGGGGGGGTTTTTTGGAAAACTGTTTTTT
>.|TRBJ1-6|TRBD1|TRBV10-3
CAISKHRDSNSPLHF
TGTGCCATCAGTAAACACCGGGACAGTAATTCACCCCTCCACTTT
>.|TRBJ2-7|.|TRBV2
CASGGAEVYEQYF
TGTGCCAGCGGGGGGGCCGAGGTCTACGAGCAGTACTTC
>.|TRBJ2-7|TRBD1|TRBV5-1
CASSYQGAGYEQYF
TGCGCCAGCAGCTACCAGGGGGCCGGCTACGAGCAGTACTTC
>.|TRBJ2-5|.|TRBV7-2
CASSLGVGSETQYF
TGTGCCAGCAGCTTAGGGGTGGGGTCGGAGACCCAGTACTTC
>.|TRBJ2-5|TRBD2|TRBV5-1
CASSPGTRGRQYF
TGCGCCAGCAGCCCCGGGACTAGAGGGAGACAGTACTTC
>.|TRBJ2-7|.|TRBV11-1
CASSSRVGPSDQYF
TGTGCCAGCAGCTCCCGCGTAGGGCCCTCCGATCAGTACTTC
>.|TRBJ1-6|.|TRBV9
CASSVELVNSPLHF
TGTGCCAGCAGCGTAGAGTTGGTAAATTCACCCCTCCACTTT
>.|TRBJ2-7|TRBD1|TRBV7-2
CASSFRDRGSYEQYF
TGTGCCAGCAGCTTCCGGGACAGGGGATCCTACGAGCAGTACTTC
>.|TRBJ2-3|.|TRBV7-8
CASSRDSVASLDTQYF
TGTGCCAGCAGTCGCGACTCTGTGGCTAGCTTGGATACGCAGTATTTT
>.|TRBJ2-1|TRBD1|TRBV5-5
CASSFRTGDGYEQFF
TGTGCCAGCAGCTTTAGGACAGGGGATGGCTATGAGCAGTTCTTC
>.|TRBJ1-1|TRBD1|TRBV7-6
CASSPGRGQVGAFF
TGTGCCAGCAGCCCCGGGAGGGGGCAGGTGGGAGCTTTCTTT
>.|TRBJ2-2|TRBD2|TRBV7-2
CASSINSGGITGELFF
TGTGCCAGCAGCATCAATAGCGGGGGGATCACCGGGGAGCTGTTTTTT
>.|TRBJ1-4|.|TRBV25-1
CASSTELTEKLFF
TGTGCCAGCAGTACCGAACTGACTGAAAAACTGTTTTTT
>.|TRBJ1-5|.|TRBV19
CASSMGWTGGQPQHF
TGTGCCAGTAGTATGGGGTGGACCGGCGGACAGCCCCAGCATTTT
>.|TRBJ2-7|.|TRBV14
CASSPIGVAASYEQYF
TGTGCCAGCAGCCCCATAGGGGTAGCGGCCTCCTACGAGCAGTACTTC
>.|TRBJ1-1|.|TRBV20-1
CSARKVEGPTEAFF
TGCAGTGCTAGAAAGGTGGAGGGGCCCACTGAAGCTTTCTTT
>.|TRBJ2-3|.|TRBV29-1
CSPVLQNTQYF
TGCAGCCCCGTTCTTCAGAATACGCAGTATTTT
>.|TRBJ1-5|.|TRBV20-1
CSATRLAGGPGLMNQPQHF
TGCAGTGCTACCAGACTAGCGGGAGGGCCGGGACTGATGAATCAGCCCCAGCATTTT
>.|TRBJ1-1|.|TRBV2
CASTGDDEAFF
TGTGCCAGCACTGGGGACGATGAAGCTTTCTTT
>.|TRBJ2-7|.|TRBV10-3
CAIRGSDEQYF
TGTGCCATCCGGGGGAGCGACGAGCAGTACTTC
>.|TRBJ2-3|TRBD1|TRBV15
CATSRDSGTGARPDTQYF
TGTGCCACCAGCAGAGATTCGGGGACAGGGGCCCGTCCAGATACGCAGTATTTT
>many|TRBJ2-2|TRBD2|TRBV6-4
CASSDSAGEAGELFF
TGTGCCAGCAGTGACTCTGCGGGGGAAGCCGGGGAGCTGTTTTTT
>.|TRBJ2-1|.|TRBV7-6
CASSAPSQPGGEQFF
TGTGCCAGCAGCGCACCCAGCCAGCCCGGTGGTGAGCAGTTCTTC
>.|TRBJ2-7|TRBD1|TRBV20-1
CSARDGQGSYEQYF
TGCAGTGCTAGAGATGGACAGGGATCCTACGAGCAGTACTTC
>few|TRBJ2-7|.|TRBV7-2
CASSLESRSEQYF
TGTGCCAGCAGCTTAGAAAGCAGGAGCGAGCAGTACTTC
>few|TRBJ1-6|.|TRBV2
CASQGRGNSPLHF
TGTGCCAGTCAAGGGAGGGGGAATTCACCCCTCCACTTT
>.|TRBJ2-7|.|TRBV7-9
CASSFWNRDGFETQYEQYF
TGTGCCAGCAGCTTTTGGAACAGGGACGGGTTTGAGACCCAGTACGAGCAGTACTTC
>.|TRBJ2-5|.|TRBV20-1
CSASSPSLGGAQETQYF
TGCAGTGCCAGCAGCCCCTCGTTGGGGGGGGCCCAAGAGACCCAGTACTTC
>once|TRBJ2-7|.|TRBV7-9
CASSLQYGTQTYEQYF
TGTGCCAGCAGCTTGCAATACGGGACACAAACCTACGAGCAGTACTTC
>.|TRBJ1-6|TRBD1|TRBV20-1
CSARGTGAQEALHF
TGCAGTGCTAGAGGGACAGGGGCCCAAGAGGCCCTCCACTTT
>once|TRBJ2-3|TRBD1|TRBV6-4
CASSDSGQGSDTQYF
TGTGCCAGCAGTGACTCTGGACAGGGCTCAGATACGCAGTATTTT
>few|TRBJ2-7|.|TRBV7-9
CASSWGLGEQYF
TGTGCCAGCAGCTGGGGCCTAGGGGAGCAGTACTTC
>.|TRBJ2-5|TRBD2|TRBV9
CASSPREGEGTQYF
TGTGCCAGCAGCCCGCGGGAGGGGGAAGGGACCCAGTACTTC
>once|TRBJ2-2|.|TRBV14
CASSQGTLARTGELFF
TGTGCCAGCAGCCAAGGAACCCTAGCGAGAACCGGGGAGCTGTTTTTT
>.|TRBJ1-2|TRBD1|TRBV29-1
CSVGQGFYTF
TGCAGCGTGGGACAGGGGTTCTACACCTTC
>.|TRBJ2-7|.|TRBV20-1
CSARDQASYEQYF
TGCAGTGCTAGAGACCAGGCTTCCTACGAGCAGTACTTC
>.|TRBJ2-5|.|TRBV7-2
CASSLYGAGETQYF
TGTGCCAGCAGCTTATATGGGGCGGGGGAGACCCAGTACTTC
>.|TRBJ2-3|.|TRBV19
CASSPEGQPSTQYF
TGTGCCAGTAGTCCGGAGGGACAGCCAAGCACGCAGTATTTT
>.|TRBJ1-5|TRBD1|TRBV20-1
CSASGTGGESQPQHF
TGCAGTGCGTCCGGGACAGGGGGCGAAAGTCAGCCCCAGCATTTT
>few|TRBJ2-1|.|TRBV24-1
CATSDHGLDNEQFF
TGTGCCACCAGTGACCACGGACTTGATAATGAGCAGTTCTTC